This T cell receptor (beta chain) is drawn from a study of glioma-infiltrating T cells after dendritic cell vaccination. Study details: The vaccine used monocyte-derived dendritic cells pulsed overnight with autologous tumor lysate.

Trimming removed 4 bases from V and 4 bases from J, with 23 bases in between. The germline V gene has CDR1 SGHNT and CDR2 YYREEE (reference sequence). The length of the CDR3 is 17 residues. TCRB CDR3 was amplified from 2 ug genomic DNA or less. Profiled with immunoSEQ multiplex PCR; TCRdb holds only in-frame clones, not every one. The table records about 92,000 clones, more than 75% of them present only once. This TCR derives from a human donor with glioblastoma. The sample was blood, taken before dendritic cell vaccination. The chain uses TRBV5-4 and TRBJ1-1, with D possibly being TRBD1 (5 bases). The CDR3 region is CASSRLGAGILSTEAFF. The CDR3 DNA sequence: TGTGCCAGCAGCCGATTAGGGGCAGGGATCCTCAGCACTGAAGCTTTCTTT.